One sample yielded the 25 T cell receptor beta chains listed below, sequenced in a study of T cell responses to AZD1222 COVID-19 vaccine listed by TCRdb under 2021. Receptor libraries were prepared by the immunoSEQ multiplex PCR assay. In TCRdb, the immuneACCESS table is reduced to in-frame sequences with V and J assigned. These tables do not hold every clone; where another copy was compared, an unresolved V gene accounts for under half, and the others remain unexplained. Here the sample has roughly 150,000 clones; around 89% occur a single time. Together, the top ten hold about 3.1% of the sample. The label giving this sample's time point can be read as: about 28 days (+/-7) after the second vaccine dose. The specimen comprised peripheral blood, sampled 28 days after the second AZD1222 dose. These receptors all stem from an adult who received the AZD1222 COVID-19 vaccine.

In DNA, the CDR3 is TGTGCCAGCAGTGGACAGGGGCCTCAAACGGGGGAGCAGTACTTC. Protein sequence: CASSGQGPQTGEQYF. V usage is TRBV25-1 and J usage is TRBJ2-7; TRBD1 agrees at 8 bases. Looked up from germline, CDR1 is MGHDK and CDR2 is SYGVNS. The J segment lost 7 bases and the V segment lost 4 bases, leaving 12 bases of the junction unmatched. The CDR3 contains 15 residues.

V and J are TRBV7-9 and TRBJ2-7; D possibly corresponds to TRBD2 (6 bases). Looked up from germline, CDR1 is SEHNR and CDR2 is FQNEAQ (reference sequence). The CDR3 is made up of 13 amino acids. V was pared by 2 bases and J by 3 bases, with 8 bases between. CDR3 sequence: CASSLIGGYEQYF. CDR3 DNA: TGTGCCAGCAGCTTAATCGGGGGCTACGAGCAGTACTTC.

This clone is a singleton in its sample. This chain connects TRBV3-1 (or the pseudogene TRBV3-2) to TRBJ1-1; D possibly corresponds to TRBD1 (5 bases). Germline-derived CDR1 and CDR2 are LGHDT and YNNKEL (reference sequence). Trimming took off 3 bases at V and 7 bases at J, with 15 bases between the two ends. The CDR3 has 14 residues. The CDR3 DNA reads TGTGCCAGCAGCCACCTCAGGGTCCCGGGTGAAGCTTTCTTT. Encoded protein: CASSHLRVPGEAFF.

This chain links TRBV28 with TRBJ2-7; D may be TRBD1 (6 bases). The CDR3 covers 15 residues. CDR1 is MDHEN, CDR2 SYDVKM, per germline. Trimming left V 6 bases short and J 3 bases short, with 18 bases between. CDR3 bases: TGTGCCAGCAGCCTCCCTGGGGACAAGAGCTACGAGCAGTACTTC. This sequence encodes CASSLPGDKSYEQYF.

The rearrangement uses TRBV28 and TRBJ1-6, with 10 bases aligning to TRBD1. After removal of 7 bases from V and 11 bases from J, the junction contained 8 bases not matched to a gene. There are 14 residues in the CDR3. The germline V gene encodes CDR1 MDHEN and CDR2 SYDVKM. The CDR3 loop reads CASIRDRGETPLHF. CDR3 coding DNA: TGTGCCAGCATCCGGGACAGGGGCGAAACACCCCTCCACTTT.

This chain links TRBV6-2 or TRBV6-3 with TRBJ1-1; TRBD1 might be the D (6 bases). Germline loops: CDR1 MNHEY, CDR2 SVGEGT. The CDR3 spans 14 residues. The V end lost 5 bases, the J end lost 8 bases, and 18 bases lay between the germline ends. CDR3 DNA: TGTGCCAGCAGTACCGGGACAATAGCTCTCGAAGCTTTCTTT. Residues: CASSTGTIALEAFF.

This chain uses TRBV28 with TRBJ1-1; no firm D call. Per germline, CDR1 MDHEN and CDR2 SYDVKM. The CDR3 contains 13 residues. V dropped 6 bases and J dropped 5 bases, with 13 bases sitting between them. In DNA form, the CDR3 reads TGTGCCAGCAGGTCCTGGGGAGGGACTGAAGCTTTCTTT. Its protein product is CASRSWGGTEAFF. The whole variable domain, remainder taken from reference TRBV28 and TRBJ1-1, is DVKVTQSSRYLVKRTGEKVFLECVQDMDHENMFWYRQDPGLGLRLIYFSYDVKMKEKGDIPEGYSVSREKKERFSLILESASTNQTSMYLCASRSWGGTEAFFGQGTRLTVV.

The V and J genes are TRBV28 and TRBJ1-5, with unresolved D. V lost 6 bases to trimming and J lost 7 bases, with 16 bases between them. The CDR3 covers 14 residues. Germline V gives CDR1 MDHEN, CDR2 SYDVKM. This chain's CDR3 is CASSPPLVMQPQHF. The CDR3 DNA follows: TGTGCCAGCAGCCCCCCTCTCGTTATGCAGCCCCAGCATTTT.

Points on this clone: Other nucleotide sequences in the sample specify the same CDR3. The rearrangement uses TRBV12-3 or TRBV12-4 and TRBJ2-2, with no clear D. The CDR3 contains 11 residues. Deletions cut 8 bases from V and 4 bases from J, with 5 bases between. CDR3 in DNA: TGTGCCAGCTCTTTCACCGGGGAGCTGTTTTTT. Its protein product is CASSFTGELFF.

This rearrangement joins TRBV5-1 to TRBJ2-3; D may match TRBD1 or TRBD2 (5 bases each). V lost 4 bases and J 2 bases, leaving 11 bases between the germline ends. Germline CDR1 reads SGHRS; CDR2 reads YFSETQ. The CDR3 loop spans 14 amino acids. The CDR3 nucleotides read TGCGCCAGCAGCATTGAGGGGTCCACAGATACGCAGTATTTT. This sequence encodes CASSIEGSTDTQYF.

The rearrangement joins TRBV5-1 to TRBJ2-5; D call uncertain. Germline CDR1 and CDR2: SGHRS and YFSETQ. Trimming pared 4 bases from V and 2 bases from J, leaving 3 bases between. This CDR3 has 11 amino acids. CDR3 region: CASSEQETQYF. CDR3 DNA sequence: TGCGCCAGCAGCGAACAAGAGACCCAGTACTTC.

The chain recombines TRBV6-8 with TRBJ1-5; D is unresolved. The CDR3 is 15 residues long. Germline V lookup: CDR1 MNHGY, CDR2 SAAAGT. V was trimmed by 8 bases and J by 0 bases, leaving 14 bases between them. This chain's CDR3 is CASRGRPYSNQPQHF. CDR3 in DNA: TGTGCCAGCCGCGGCAGGCCCTATAGCAATCAGCCCCAGCATTTT.

The V gene is TRBV6-5, the J gene TRBJ2-1; no definite D call. The CDR3 loop spans 15 amino acids. V lost 5 bases, J lost 5 bases, and 16 bases lay in between. The germline V gene encodes CDR1 MNHEY and CDR2 SVGAGI. The CDR3 DNA sequence: TGTGCCAGCAGTCACGGCTCAGCGTCTGACAATGAGCAGTTCTTC. Protein product: CASSHGSASDNEQFF.

The chain couples TRBV18 to TRBJ2-7; TRBD2 might be the D (6 bases). Trimming cost V 4 bases and J 0 bases, with 13 bases left between them. CDR3 length equals 15 residues. CDR1 KGHSH and CDR2 LQKENI come from the germline V gene. CDR3 residues: CASSLGGANSYEQYF. CDR3 DNA: TGTGCCAGCTCACTTGGCGGGGCTAACTCCTACGAGCAGTACTTC.

This clone was picked up a small number of times. The V gene is TRBV9, the J gene TRBJ1-1; D uncertain. The CDR3 consists of 15 residues. CDR1 and CDR2 from the germline V gene are SGDLS and YYNGEE. V gave up 0 bases and J gave up 2 bases, with 11 bases separating them. The CDR3 DNA is TGTGCCAGCAGCGTAGGCCAGCATTATAACACTGAAGCTTTCTTT. Translated: CASSVGQHYNTEAFF.

V gene TRBV7-2 combines with J gene TRBJ2-7; D is undetermined. V was cut by 6 bases and J by 4 bases, with 16 bases left in between. From germline, CDR1 is SGHTA and CDR2 FQGNSA. The CDR3 sequence is 14 residues long. The CDR3 DNA follows: TGTGCCAGCAGTCGCCCCCCGGCTTTGTACGAGCAGTACTTC. Translation gives CASSRPPALYEQYF.

The CDR3 DNA is TGTGCCAGCAGCGGCCCGGGCCATGAAAAACTGTTTTTT. Translation: CASSGPGHEKLFF. The genes are TRBV11-2 and TRBJ1-4; D remains unclear. Germline V gives CDR1 SGHAT, CDR2 FQNNGV. Trimming left V 5 bases short and J 6 bases short, with 10 bases between. This CDR3 is built from 13 residues.

V usage is TRBV19 and J usage is TRBJ1-2; 9 bases map to TRBD1. Per germline, CDR1 LNHDA and CDR2 SQIVND (reference sequence). V lost 8 bases to trimming and J lost 7 bases; unmatched junction nucleotides: 20. The CDR3 contains 17 residues. The CDR3 nucleotides read TGTGCCAGTTACCGGCGGACAGGGGTCGCTCTTGGGTCTGGCTACACCTTC. Its translation: CASYRRTGVALGSGYTF.

Only one count was recorded for this clone. The V and J genes are TRBV28 and TRBJ1-4; tentative D call: TRBD1 (6 bases). Germline CDR1 MDHEN, CDR2 SYDVKM. Trimming took 4 bases from V and 4 from J, leaving 13 bases between them. The CDR3 has 15 amino acids. The DNA of the CDR3 is TGTGCCAGCAGTTCTCTGACAGGCTTTAATGAAAAACTGTTTTTT. Encoded protein: CASSSLTGFNEKLFF.

The chain combines TRBV27 with TRBJ2-2; TRBD1 matches 8 bases. V lost 8 bases to trimming and J lost 8 bases; unmatched junction nucleotides: 7. This CDR3 is built from 13 residues. Per germline, CDR1 MNHEY and CDR2 SMNVEV (reference sequence). The CDR3 sequence: CASGTGSIGELFF. CDR3 nucleotide sequence: TGTGCCAGCGGGACAGGATCGATTGGGGAGCTGTTTTTT.

The gene calls are TRBV18 and TRBJ2-7; TRBD1 is a possible D gene (6 bases). The CDR3 spans 15 residues. Looked up from germline, CDR1 is KGHSH and CDR2 is LQKENI. Trimming removed 3 bases from V and 3 bases from J, with 15 bases in between. Here the CDR3 reads CASSPLTGKVYEQYF. DNA of the CDR3: TGTGCCAGCTCACCCTTAACAGGGAAAGTCTACGAGCAGTACTTC.

This clone has only one observation. J is TRBJ2-3 and V is TRBV3-1 (or the pseudogene TRBV3-2), with D perhaps TRBD2 (5 bases). CDR1 is LGHDT and CDR2 is YNNKEL in the germline V gene (reference sequence). This CDR3 spans 14 amino acids. V was cut by 5 bases and J by 3 bases, with 12 bases left in between. The CDR3 DNA sequence: TGTGCCAGCAGCGACCGGACTGGGACAGATACGCAGTATTTT. Encoded protein: CASSDRTGTDTQYF.

This chain connects TRBV9 to TRBJ2-1, with 9 nucleotides matching TRBD2. CDR1 SGDLS and CDR2 YYNGEE come from the germline V gene. The CDR3 spans 17 residues. Unmatched junction bases numbered 15, after V lost 4 bases and J lost 7 bases. CDR3 nucleotide sequence: TGTGCCAGCAGCCCACTCCCTATGGCGGGGGGGCGTAATGAGCAGTTCTTC. Translation gives CASSPLPMAGGRNEQFF.

The V and J genes are TRBV5-4 and TRBJ2-2, with D tentatively TRBD1 (6 bases). Germline assignment: CDR1 SGHNT and CDR2 YYREEE (reference sequence). V was clipped by 5 bases and J by 6 bases, with 17 bases between them. This CDR3 is built from 15 residues. The CDR3 is CASRPQQGHAGELFF. The CDR3 nucleotides read TGTGCCAGCAGACCTCAACAGGGTCACGCCGGGGAGCTGTTTTTT.

The chain employs TRBV6-4 and TRBJ2-1, with 7 nucleotides matching TRBD2. CDR1 and CDR2 from the germline V gene are MRHNA and SNTAGT. There are 14 residues in the CDR3. J was trimmed by 9 bases and V by 3 bases; bases with no gene match: 8. CDR3 nucleotide sequence: TGTGCCAGCAGTGAACAGACTAGCCCGGGTGAGCAGTTCTTC. Translation: CASSEQTSPGEQFF.